This TCR beta chain was sequenced for a study of T cells after yellow fever vaccination. A universal primer site and UMIs were added as TCR cDNA was made by 5'RACE template switching. TCRdb re-called the 5' RACE reads with MiXCR, one entry per CDR3 protein. The table has some 560,000 distinct CDR3 sequences, about 15% seen once. This clonotype was recorded many times. Germline CDR1 SGHTA, CDR2 FQGNSA. The CDR3 runs to 13 residues. Deletions cut 2 bases from V and 5 bases from J, with 6 bases between. This clonotype was sampled from a man younger than 30 who received the YFV17D yellow fever vaccine. Specimen: PBMCs, collected roughly 5 days after the first yellow fever vaccination. V gene TRBV7-2 combines with J gene TRBJ2-2; D gene unclear. This chain's CDR3 is CASSLNPTGELFF. The CDR3, as DNA: TGTGCCAGCAGCTTAAACCCGACCGGGGAGCTGTTTTTT. Full variable domain (remainder filled in from reference TRBV7-2 and TRBJ2-2): GAGVSQSPSNKVTEKGKDVELRCDPISGHTALYWYRQSLGQGLEFLIYFQGNSAPDKSGLPSDRFSAERTGGSVSTLTIQRTQQEDSAVYLCASSLNPTGELFFGEGSRLTVL.